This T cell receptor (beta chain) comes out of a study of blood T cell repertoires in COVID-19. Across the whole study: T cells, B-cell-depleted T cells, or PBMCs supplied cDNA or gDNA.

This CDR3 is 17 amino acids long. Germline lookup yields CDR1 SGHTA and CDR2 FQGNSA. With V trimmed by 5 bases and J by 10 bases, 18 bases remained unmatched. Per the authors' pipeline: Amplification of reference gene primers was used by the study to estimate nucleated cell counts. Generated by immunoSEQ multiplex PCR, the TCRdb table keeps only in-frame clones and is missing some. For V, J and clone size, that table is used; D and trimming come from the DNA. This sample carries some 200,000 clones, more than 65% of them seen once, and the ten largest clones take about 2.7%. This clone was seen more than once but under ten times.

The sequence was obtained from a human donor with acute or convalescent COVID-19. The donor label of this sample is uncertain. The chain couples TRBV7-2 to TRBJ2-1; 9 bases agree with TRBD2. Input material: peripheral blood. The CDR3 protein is CASSRPALAGSPGEQFF. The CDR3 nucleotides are TGTGCCAGCAGCCGCCCCGCACTAGCGGGCTCCCCTGGAGAGCAGTTCTTC.